These 17 T cell receptor beta chains were sequenced from one sample in a study of T cell changes during pregnancy in multiple sclerosis. Here immunoSEQ multiplex PCR was the method, and the copy in TCRdb shows in-frame clones only, minus some. The sample lists 40,000 to 50,000 clones, about 88% occurring once. The source was CD4+ T cells from peripheral blood mononuclear cells, collected in the first trimester of pregnancy. The receptors come from a female donor with multiple sclerosis, enrolled in a pregnancy study.

V gene TRBV25-1 combines with J gene TRBJ2-5; 8 bases are shared with TRBD2. Trimming at V came to 6 bases and at J to 3 bases, leaving 9 bases not matched to a gene. Germline loops: CDR1 MGHDK, CDR2 SYGVNS. This CDR3 spans 15 amino acids. DNA for the CDR3: TGTGCCAGCAGAGAGGTAATAGCGGGAAAAGAGACCCAGTACTTC. Its translation: CASREVIAGKETQYF.

The chain uses TRBV6-4 and TRBJ2-3; 11 bases are shared with TRBD1. The V gene's germline CDR1 is MRHNA and CDR2 SNTAGT. V dropped 6 bases and J dropped 4; count of bases not matched to a gene: 9. This CDR3 contains 16 residues. CDR3 in amino acids: CASSREGQGGSDTQYF. CDR3 bases: TGTGCCAGCAGCCGAGAGGGACAGGGGGGGTCAGATACGCAGTATTTT.

V usage is TRBV6-6 and J usage is TRBJ1-2, with 8 nucleotides matching TRBD1. Germline-derived CDR1 and CDR2 are MNHNY and SVGAGI (reference sequence). With V trimmed by 5 bases and J by 2 bases, 4 bases remained unmatched. This CDR3 has 14 amino acids. CDR3 sequence reads: CASSTGGGNYGYTF. CDR3 nucleotide sequence: TGTGCCAGCAGTACAGGGGGAGGGAACTATGGCTACACCTTC.

V gene TRBV5-1 combines with J gene TRBJ1-1, with a tentative D call TRBD1 (5 bases). Germline loops: CDR1 SGHRS, CDR2 YFSETQ. The V gene lost 3 bases and the J gene lost 4 bases, with 25 bases spanning the gap. CDR3 length: 18 residues. In DNA form, the CDR3 reads TGCGCCAGCAGCTATGGAGGGCAGGGTGGTAGTTACGGCACTGAAGCTTTCTTT. Protein: CASSYGGQGGSYGTEAFF.

The chain uses TRBV2 and TRBJ2-7, with D perhaps matching TRBD2 (5 bases). This CDR3 has 13 residues. V was shortened by 9 bases and J by 3 bases, with 15 bases between the two germline ends. CDR1 is SNHLY, CDR2 FYNNEI, per germline. The DNA of the CDR3 is TGTGCCAGGGGAGCACGGCCTAACTACGAGCAGTACTTC. It specifies CARGARPNYEQYF.

This clone was seen once. The chain has TRBV5-3 and TRBJ1-2; TRBD1 matches at 9 bases. TRBV5-3 is given ORF status, its function remaining uncertain. This CDR3 region has 15 residues. The V and J ends lost 4 bases and 6 bases, in that order; junction bases with no gene match: 10. CDR3 residues: CARSLTGTGKNGYTF. The CDR3 DNA follows: TGTGCCAGAAGCCTTACTGGGACAGGGAAGAATGGCTACACCTTC.

This clone was recorded once. The chain recombines TRBV11-2 with TRBJ2-3, with a possible D match to TRBD2 (6 bases). This CDR3 has 15 residues. Germline CDR1 reads SGHAT; CDR2 reads FQNNGV. The germline V and J ends were trimmed by 3 bases and 0 bases, with 10 bases remaining between them. The CDR3, as DNA: TGTGCCAGCAGCTTTTTTGGGACTAGCACAGATACGCAGTATTTT. This encodes CASSFFGTSTDTQYF.

Here the CDR3 DNA reads TGTGCCAGCAGTGCAACACAGGGTTTTAGAGGGACTGAAGCTTTCTTT. Translated: CASSATQGFRGTEAFF. V and J are TRBV25-1 and TRBJ1-1; a possible D gene is TRBD1 (6 bases). Germline CDR1 reads MGHDK; CDR2 reads SYGVNS. Trimming took 4 bases from V and 5 from J, leaving 20 bases between them. The length of the CDR3 is 16 residues.

This sequence joins TRBV7-2 and TRBJ2-5; D not certain. This CDR3 comprises 13 residues. The V end was cut by 0 bases, the J end by 1 base, with 3 bases between. In germline, CDR1 is SGHTA, CDR2 FQGNSA. CDR3 coding DNA: TGTGCCAGCAGCTTAGCCCGCCAAGAGACCCAGTACTTC. As protein: CASSLARQETQYF.

This chain connects TRBV9 to TRBJ2-1; D possibly corresponds to TRBD2 (6 bases). Between the trimmed V and J ends, which lost 0 bases and 6 bases, there was a span of 13 bases. Germline V CDR1 and CDR2: SGDLS, YYNGEE. This CDR3 comprises 15 residues. CDR3 loop: CASSVGDSTFNEQFF. The DNA for the CDR3 is TGTGCCAGCAGCGTAGGGGACTCAACCTTCAATGAGCAGTTCTTC.

This chain joins TRBV27 and TRBJ1-2; D perhaps matches TRBD1 (5 bases). The CDR3 is 14 residues long. Germline V gives CDR1 MNHEY, CDR2 SMNVEV (reference sequence). V lost 3 bases and J lost 5, with 13 bases in between. The CDR3 coding sequence is TGTGCCAGCAGTTTCAGTCAGGGAGGGTATGGCTACACCTTC. This translates into CASSFSQGGYGYTF.

The chain has TRBV14 and TRBJ2-7; D may be TRBD1 (5 bases). CDR3 length: 13 residues. From germline, CDR1 is SGHDN and CDR2 FVKESK. Trimming pared 6 bases from V and 1 base from J, leaving 10 bases between. The CDR3 bases are TGTGCCAGCAGACAGGACAATTCCTACGAGCAGTACTTC. Protein product: CASRQDNSYEQYF.

The chain uses TRBV4-2 and TRBJ2-2; D is undetermined. The CDR3 has 15 amino acids. V lost 2 bases, J lost 1 base, and 8 bases lay in between. CDR1 is LGHNA, CDR2 YNFKEQ, per germline. The CDR3 nucleotides read TGTGCCAGCAGCCAAATAGCATTGAACACCGGGGAGCTGTTTTTT. Amino acid sequence: CASSQIALNTGELFF.

CDR3 sequence (DNA): TGTGCCAGCTCACGACGGCTAGCGGGAAGCACAGATACGCAGTATTTT. This codes for CASSRRLAGSTDTQYF. The rearrangement joins TRBV18 to TRBJ2-3; 9 positions agree with TRBD2. The germline V gene encodes CDR1 KGHSH and CDR2 LQKENI. Losses at the gene ends were 4 bases for V and 0 bases for J; bases not matched to a gene: 5. The CDR3 extends over 16 amino acids.

This clone was picked up one time. The V gene is TRBV2, the J gene TRBJ1-2; D gene ambiguous. This CDR3 is built from 13 residues. Germline V gene lookup returns CDR1 SNHLY and CDR2 FYNNEI. The germline V and J ends were trimmed by 1 base and 5 bases, with 8 bases remaining between them. Here the CDR3 reads CASSEGQRYGYTF. In nucleotides, the CDR3 is TGTGCCAGCAGTGAAGGGCAGCGTTATGGCTACACCTTC.

This rearrangement joins TRBV7-2 to TRBJ2-7; possibly TRBD2 for D (7 bases). In germline, CDR1 is SGHTA, CDR2 FQGNSA. The CDR3 runs 14 residues. V lost 0 bases, J lost 7 bases, and 13 bases lay in between. CDR3 protein: CASSLALGGQEQYF. The DNA of the CDR3 is TGTGCCAGCAGCTTAGCGCTGGGGGGGCAGGAGCAGTACTTC.

CDR3 region: CASRRTASNYGYTF. Written as DNA, the CDR3 is TGTGCCAGCAGGCGGACAGCCTCTAACTATGGCTACACCTTC. The chain couples TRBV6-5 to TRBJ1-2; D is perhaps TRBD1 (6 bases). V lost 6 bases to trimming and J lost 0 bases, with 11 bases between them. The CDR3 length is 14 residues. Germline V gene data show CDR1 as MNHEY and CDR2 as SVGAGI.